A selection of T cell receptor beta chains follows, all from one sample in a study of blood T cell repertoires in COVID-19. The method was immunoSEQ multiplex PCR; TCRdb's version includes in-frame clones alone and lacks a portion of them. The sample includes 250,000 to 300,000 clones, 86% of them seen just once. The sample taken for sequencing was PBMCs or T cells enriched from blood (not recorded which). Receptor source: a man between 18 and 35 years old who had recovered from COVID-19. CDR3s include the opening cysteine and the closing phenylalanine or tryptophan. Each record gives: V gene, J gene, D gene, clone size, CDR3 DNA, CDR3 protein. A D gene is named only where the DNA matches it firmly. Clone size is stated in some rows and not others, as once, few, many or a class when expanded.

V gene: TRBV3-1/TRBV3-2; J gene: TRBJ1-2; D gene: TRBD1; clone size: few; CDR3 DNA: TGTGCCAGCAGCCAGAGAGGACAGGGCAAGGGGTACGGCTACACCTTC; CDR3 protein: CASSQRGQGKGYGYTF
V gene: TRBV6-1; J gene: TRBJ1-1; D gene: TRBD1; clone size: -; CDR3 DNA: TGTGCCAGCAGTGAAAACAGGGGGTTTACTGAAGCTTTCTTT; CDR3 protein: CASSENRGFTEAFF
V gene: TRBV27; J gene: TRBJ2-7; D gene: -; clone size: -; CDR3 DNA: TGTGCCAGCAGTTTATGGCGGGGAACCTACGAGCAGTACTTC; CDR3 protein: CASSLWRGTYEQYF
V gene: TRBV27; J gene: TRBJ1-5; D gene: TRBD1; clone size: -; CDR3 DNA: TGTGCCAGCAGTTTTCGCGGACAGGGGTTGGGGGGGCCCCAGCATTTT; CDR3 protein: CASSFRGQGLGGPQHF
V gene: TRBV6-2/TRBV6-3; J gene: TRBJ1-5; D gene: -; clone size: -; CDR3 DNA: TGTGCCAGCAGTCCCTCCGGGACTAGAGGGAGCAATCAGCCCCAGCATTTT; CDR3 protein: CASSPSGTRGSNQPQHF
V gene: TRBV9; J gene: TRBJ2-5; D gene: TRBD2; clone size: -; CDR3 DNA: TGTGCCAGCAGCCCCAGCGGGGGTAAAGAGACCCAGTACTTC; CDR3 protein: CASSPSGGKETQYF
V gene: TRBV11-2; J gene: TRBJ1-2; D gene: -; clone size: few; CDR3 DNA: TGTGCCAGCAGCTTGGTGGTCGGTGGCTACACCTTC; CDR3 protein: CASSLVVGGYTF
V gene: TRBV6-4; J gene: TRBJ1-5; D gene: -; clone size: -; CDR3 DNA: TGTGCCAGCAGTGACTTTCGTCGCCCTAATTTCCACGATCAGCCCCAGCATTTT; CDR3 protein: CASSDFRRPNFHDQPQHF
V gene: TRBV30; J gene: TRBJ2-5; D gene: -; clone size: -; CDR3 DNA: TGTGCCTGGGGTAAACGGGGGACCCAGTACTTC; CDR3 protein: CAWGKRGTQYF
V gene: TRBV7-9; J gene: TRBJ2-2; D gene: TRBD2; clone size: -; CDR3 DNA: TGTGCCAGCAGAGGGACTAGGAGGGGGAACACCGGGGAGCTGTTTTTT; CDR3 protein: CASRGTRRGNTGELFF
V gene: TRBV29-1; J gene: TRBJ1-6; D gene: TRBD1; clone size: -; CDR3 DNA: TGCAGCGTTGGGACAGGGCCAAATTCACCCCTCCACTTT; CDR3 protein: CSVGTGPNSPLHF
V gene: TRBV25-1; J gene: TRBJ1-3; D gene: TRBD1; clone size: once; CDR3 DNA: TGTGCCAGCAGTGGACAGGGATCTGGAAACACCATATATTTT; CDR3 protein: CASSGQGSGNTIYF
V gene: TRBV15; J gene: TRBJ2-7; D gene: TRBD1; clone size: -; CDR3 DNA: TGTGCCACCAGCAGAGGGAGACAGGGGGACTACGAGCAGTACTTC; CDR3 protein: CATSRGRQGDYEQYF
V gene: TRBV18; J gene: TRBJ2-3; D gene: -; clone size: -; CDR3 DNA: TGTGCCAGCTCACTAAGCACAGATACGCAGTATTTT; CDR3 protein: CASSLSTDTQYF
V gene: TRBV11-2; J gene: TRBJ2-5; D gene: -; clone size: -; CDR3 DNA: TGTGCCAGCAGCTTGCTCAGAATCCACCAAGAGACCCAGTACTTC; CDR3 protein: CASSLLRIHQETQYF
V gene: TRBV7-2; J gene: TRBJ2-3; D gene: -; clone size: -; CDR3 DNA: TGTGCCAGCAGCTTACAGTCAGATACGCAGTATTTT; CDR3 protein: CASSLQSDTQYF
V gene: TRBV5-1; J gene: TRBJ2-1; D gene: -; clone size: -; CDR3 DNA: TGCGCCAGCAGCTCCGGGCCCGGGGGTAGCTCCTACAATGAGCAGTTCTTC; CDR3 protein: CASSSGPGGSSYNEQFF
V gene: TRBV24-1; J gene: TRBJ2-5; D gene: TRBD1; clone size: once; CDR3 DNA: TGTGCCACCAGTGATTTGAGTCAGGGGGCCCAGTACTTC; CDR3 protein: CATSDLSQGAQYF
V gene: TRBV3-1/TRBV3-2; J gene: TRBJ2-5; D gene: -; clone size: -; CDR3 DNA: TGTGCCAGCAGCCCTTCTGGCCTGAACCAAGAGACCCAGTACTTC; CDR3 protein: CASSPSGLNQETQYF
V gene: TRBV19; J gene: TRBJ2-7; D gene: -; clone size: -; CDR3 DNA: TGTGCCAGTAGTATAGTTGGCGGGTCCTTCCAGTACTTC; CDR3 protein: CASSIVGGSFQYF
V gene: TRBV28; J gene: TRBJ2-7; D gene: TRBD1; clone size: once; CDR3 DNA: TGTGCCAGCTCCGGGACAGCATCCTACGAGCAGTACTTC; CDR3 protein: CASSGTASYEQYF
V gene: TRBV5-4; J gene: TRBJ2-2; D gene: TRBD1; clone size: -; CDR3 DNA: TGTGCCAGCAGCGACCCCCGGGACAGGGGACGCACCGGGGAGCTGTTTTTT; CDR3 protein: CASSDPRDRGRTGELFF
V gene: TRBV5-1; J gene: TRBJ1-2; D gene: -; clone size: -; CDR3 DNA: TGCGCCAGCGCGGAGGGCAGCCCTAACTATGGCTACACCTTC; CDR3 protein: CASAEGSPNYGYTF
V gene: TRBV11-2; J gene: TRBJ2-7; D gene: TRBD2; clone size: -; CDR3 DNA: TGTGCCAGCACCCTGACTAGCGGGGGGCCTAGAGCCTACGAGCAGTACTTC; CDR3 protein: CASTLTSGGPRAYEQYF
V gene: TRBV4-1; J gene: TRBJ1-3; D gene: TRBD1; clone size: -; CDR3 DNA: TGCGCCAGCAGCCAACACCACCCAGGGGGCTCTGGAAACACCATATATTTT; CDR3 protein: CASSQHHPGGSGNTIYF
V gene: TRBV3-1/TRBV3-2; J gene: TRBJ2-4; D gene: -; clone size: few; CDR3 DNA: TGTGCCAGCAGCCAAGCTTTCGGCGGTAGCGCTAGGAGGAACATTCAGTACTTC; CDR3 protein: CASSQAFGGSARRNIQYF
V gene: TRBV3-1/TRBV3-2; J gene: TRBJ1-6; D gene: TRBD1; clone size: -; CDR3 DNA: TGTGCCAGCAGCCAAGGGACAGGGCGGTGGAATTCACCCCTCCACTTT; CDR3 protein: CASSQGTGRWNSPLHF
V gene: TRBV7-2; J gene: TRBJ2-7; D gene: TRBD1; clone size: -; CDR3 DNA: TGTGCCAGCAGCTCCGGTGGCAGGGGGCAACCGTACGAGCAGTACTTC; CDR3 protein: CASSSGGRGQPYEQYF
V gene: TRBV19; J gene: TRBJ2-3; D gene: TRBD2; clone size: -; CDR3 DNA: TGTGCCAGTAGTATAGGCCTAGCGGGAGGTGCTGATACGCAGTATTTT; CDR3 protein: CASSIGLAGGADTQYF
V gene: TRBV5-1; J gene: TRBJ2-3; D gene: -; clone size: -; CDR3 DNA: TGCGCCAGCAGCTCGGGACATCGCACAGATACGCAGTATTTT; CDR3 protein: CASSSGHRTDTQYF
V gene: TRBV11-3; J gene: TRBJ2-7; D gene: -; clone size: -; CDR3 DNA: TGTGCCAGCAGCTTATTTTATGTGCGACAGTCCCCAGACGAGCAGTACTTC; CDR3 protein: CASSLFYVRQSPDEQYF
V gene: TRBV6-4; J gene: TRBJ2-3; D gene: TRBD2; clone size: -; CDR3 DNA: TGTGCCAGCAGTCCGGCGGGAGTAGGCACAGATACGCAGTATTTT; CDR3 protein: CASSPAGVGTDTQYF
V gene: TRBV6-1; J gene: TRBJ1-5; D gene: -; clone size: -; CDR3 DNA: TGTGCCAGCAGTGAAACACAGGGAGTTAGCAATCAGCCCCAGCATTTT; CDR3 protein: CASSETQGVSNQPQHF
V gene: TRBV10-3; J gene: TRBJ2-1; D gene: TRBD1; clone size: -; CDR3 DNA: TGTGCCATCAGTGAAAGGCCGGGACAGGCGTCCTACAATGAGCAGTTCTTC; CDR3 protein: CAISERPGQASYNEQFF
V gene: TRBV7-2; J gene: TRBJ2-7; D gene: TRBD2; clone size: once; CDR3 DNA: TGTGCCAGCAGCTGGACTAGCGGGGGATACGAGCAGTACTTC; CDR3 protein: CASSWTSGGYEQYF
V gene: TRBV19; J gene: TRBJ1-3; D gene: -; clone size: -; CDR3 DNA: TGTGCCAGTAGAGACAGAAATTTTGGAAACACCATATATTTT; CDR3 protein: CASRDRNFGNTIYF
V gene: TRBV10-1; J gene: TRBJ2-3; D gene: -; clone size: -; CDR3 DNA: TGCGCCAGCAGCGGGGTCGGAGATACGCAGTATTTT; CDR3 protein: CASSGVGDTQYF
V gene: TRBV7-8; J gene: TRBJ2-1; D gene: TRBD1; clone size: once; CDR3 DNA: TGTGCCAGCAGCTTGGGGGACAGATACAATGAGCAGTTCTTC; CDR3 protein: CASSLGDRYNEQFF
V gene: TRBV2; J gene: TRBJ1-5; D gene: -; clone size: -; CDR3 DNA: TGTGCCAGCAGTGCCCAGAATACCAATCAGCCCCAGCATTTT; CDR3 protein: CASSAQNTNQPQHF
V gene: TRBV25-1; J gene: TRBJ1-3; D gene: -; clone size: -; CDR3 DNA: TGTGCCAGCAGTGAACCCGCAGGGCACGGAAACACCATATATTTT; CDR3 protein: CASSEPAGHGNTIYF
V gene: TRBV11-2; J gene: TRBJ1-1; D gene: -; clone size: -; CDR3 DNA: TGTGCCAGCAGCTTAGATGGCCCAAACATTGAAGCTTTCTTT; CDR3 protein: CASSLDGPNIEAFF
V gene: TRBV7-8; J gene: TRBJ2-3; D gene: TRBD1; clone size: -; CDR3 DNA: TGTGCCAGCAGCCTAGGACAGGGAACAGATACGCAGTATTTT; CDR3 protein: CASSLGQGTDTQYF
V gene: TRBV20-1; J gene: TRBJ2-5; D gene: -; clone size: -; CDR3 DNA: TGCAGTGGACTAAGCCAAGATACCCAGTACTTC; CDR3 protein: CSGLSQDTQYF
V gene: TRBV10-2; J gene: TRBJ2-5; D gene: TRBD1; clone size: -; CDR3 DNA: TGCGCCAGCAGGATACAGGGGCTTGAAGGAGAGACCCAGTACTTC; CDR3 protein: CASRIQGLEGETQYF
V gene: TRBV29-1; J gene: TRBJ1-6; D gene: -; clone size: -; CDR3 DNA: TGCAGCGCCCGCGCGCGCTTGGATTCACCCCTCCACTTT; CDR3 protein: CSARARLDSPLHF
V gene: TRBV5-6; J gene: TRBJ1-2; D gene: -; clone size: -; CDR3 DNA: TGTGCCAGCAGCTCCTTTCAGGGGTTAATCGGCTACACCTTC; CDR3 protein: CASSSFQGLIGYTF
V gene: TRBV2; J gene: TRBJ2-3; D gene: -; clone size: -; CDR3 DNA: TGTGCCAGCAGTGAAAAGACAGAAACCGATACGCAGTATTTT; CDR3 protein: CASSEKTETDTQYF
V gene: TRBV24-1; J gene: TRBJ1-3; D gene: -; clone size: -; CDR3 DNA: TGTGCCACCAGTGATTTGAGTCGACAGGATGTCTCTGGAAACACCATATATTTT; CDR3 protein: CATSDLSRQDVSGNTIYF
V gene: TRBV5-1; J gene: TRBJ1-3; D gene: -; clone size: -; CDR3 DNA: TGCGCCAGCAGCTTCGGGGACATTGGAAACACCATATATTTT; CDR3 protein: CASSFGDIGNTIYF